This T cell receptor beta chain was sequenced during a study of blood T cell repertoires in COVID-19. Germline assignment: CDR1 LNHDA and CDR2 SQIVND (reference sequence). The CDR3 runs 15 residues. V lost 5 bases and J lost 6; bases outside the gene matches: 8. Assay: immunoSEQ multiplex PCR; the TCRdb copy retains only in-frame clones and omits some. The sample has approximately 120,000 clones; just over 75% are singletons. This clonotype originated in a human donor in a cohort sampled during active COVID-19. This sequence joins TRBV19 and TRBJ1-4, with 8 bases matching TRBD1. The material sequenced was peripheral blood. Here the CDR3 reads CASSSRQGPHEKLFF. The CDR3 coding sequence is TGTGCCAGTAGTTCGAGACAGGGGCCGCATGAAAAACTGTTTTTT.